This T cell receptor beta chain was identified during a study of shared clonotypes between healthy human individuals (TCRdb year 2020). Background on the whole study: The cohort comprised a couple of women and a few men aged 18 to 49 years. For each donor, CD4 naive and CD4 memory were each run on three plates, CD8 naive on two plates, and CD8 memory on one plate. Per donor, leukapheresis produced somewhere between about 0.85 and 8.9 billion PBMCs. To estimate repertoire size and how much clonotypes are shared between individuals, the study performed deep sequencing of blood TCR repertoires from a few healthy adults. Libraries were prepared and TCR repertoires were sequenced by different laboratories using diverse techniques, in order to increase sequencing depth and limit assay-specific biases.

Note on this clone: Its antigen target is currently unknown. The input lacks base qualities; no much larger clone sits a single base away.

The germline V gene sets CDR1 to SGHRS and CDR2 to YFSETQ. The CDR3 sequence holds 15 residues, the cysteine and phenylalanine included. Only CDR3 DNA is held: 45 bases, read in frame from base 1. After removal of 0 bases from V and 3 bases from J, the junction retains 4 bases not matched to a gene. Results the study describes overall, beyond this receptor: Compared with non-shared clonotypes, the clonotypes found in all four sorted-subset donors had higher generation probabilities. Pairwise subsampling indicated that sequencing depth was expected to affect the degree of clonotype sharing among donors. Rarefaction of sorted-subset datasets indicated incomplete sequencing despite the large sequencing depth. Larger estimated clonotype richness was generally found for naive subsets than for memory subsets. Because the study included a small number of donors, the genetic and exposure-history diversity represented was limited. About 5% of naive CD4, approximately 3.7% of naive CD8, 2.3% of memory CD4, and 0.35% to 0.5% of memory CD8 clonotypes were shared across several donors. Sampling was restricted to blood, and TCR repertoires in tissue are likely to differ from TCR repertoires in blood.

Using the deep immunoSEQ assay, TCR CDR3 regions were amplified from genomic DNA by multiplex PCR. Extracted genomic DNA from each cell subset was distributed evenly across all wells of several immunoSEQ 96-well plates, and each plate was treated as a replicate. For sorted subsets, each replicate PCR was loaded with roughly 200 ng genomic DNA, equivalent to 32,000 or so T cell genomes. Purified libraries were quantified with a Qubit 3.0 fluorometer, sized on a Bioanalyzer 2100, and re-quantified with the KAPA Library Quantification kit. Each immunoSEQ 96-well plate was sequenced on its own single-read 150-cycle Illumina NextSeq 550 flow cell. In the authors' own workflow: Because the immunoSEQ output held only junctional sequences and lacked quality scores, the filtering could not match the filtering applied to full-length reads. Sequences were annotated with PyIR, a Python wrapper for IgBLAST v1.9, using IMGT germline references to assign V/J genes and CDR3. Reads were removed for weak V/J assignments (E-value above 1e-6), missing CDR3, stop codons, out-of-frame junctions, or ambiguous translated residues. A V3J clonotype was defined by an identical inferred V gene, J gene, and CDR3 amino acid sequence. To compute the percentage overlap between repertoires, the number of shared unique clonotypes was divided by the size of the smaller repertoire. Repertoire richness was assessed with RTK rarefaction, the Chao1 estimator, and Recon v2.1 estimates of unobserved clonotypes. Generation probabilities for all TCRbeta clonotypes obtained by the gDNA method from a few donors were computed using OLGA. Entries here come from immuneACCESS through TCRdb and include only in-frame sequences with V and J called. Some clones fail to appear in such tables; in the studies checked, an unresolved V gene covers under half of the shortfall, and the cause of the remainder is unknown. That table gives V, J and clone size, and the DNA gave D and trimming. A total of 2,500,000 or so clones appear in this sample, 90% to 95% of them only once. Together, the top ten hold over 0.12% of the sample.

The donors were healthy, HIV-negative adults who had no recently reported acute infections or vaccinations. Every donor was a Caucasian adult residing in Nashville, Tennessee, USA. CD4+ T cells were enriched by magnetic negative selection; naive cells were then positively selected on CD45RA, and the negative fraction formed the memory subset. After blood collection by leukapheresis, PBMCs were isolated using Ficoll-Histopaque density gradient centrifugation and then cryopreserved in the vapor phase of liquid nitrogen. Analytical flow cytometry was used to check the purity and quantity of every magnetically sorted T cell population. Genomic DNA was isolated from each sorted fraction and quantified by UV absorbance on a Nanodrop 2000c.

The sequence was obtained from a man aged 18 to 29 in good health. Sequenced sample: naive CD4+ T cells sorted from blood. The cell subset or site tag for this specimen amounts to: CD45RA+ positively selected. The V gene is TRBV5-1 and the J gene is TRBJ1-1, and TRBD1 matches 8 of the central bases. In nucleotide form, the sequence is TGCGCCAGCAGCTTGGGAGGACAGGGACACACTGAAGCTTTCTTT. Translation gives CASSLGGQGHTEAFF. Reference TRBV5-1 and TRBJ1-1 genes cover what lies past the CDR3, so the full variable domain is KAGVTQTPRYLIKTRGQQVTLSCSPISGHRSVSWYQQTPGQGLQFLFEYFSETQRNKGNFPGRFSGRQFSNSRSEMNVSTLELGDSALYLCASSLGGQGHTEAFFGQGTRLTVV.